This entry is about one TCR beta chain. Libraries were prepared by immunoSEQ multiplex PCR; TCRdb keeps only in-frame clonotypes and omits some of them. The sample contains over 250,000 clones, 70% to 90% of which appear only once. These data are taken from a study of blood T cell repertoires in COVID-19. The CDR3 is 22 residues long. The germline V gene has CDR1 LNHNV and CDR2 YYDKDF (reference sequence). V was pared by 5 bases and J by 0 bases, with 18 bases of the junction left unmatched. The chain uses TRBV15 and TRBJ2-3, with TRBD2 matching 15 bases. The receptor was derived from a man aged 45-60 years with active or convalescent COVID-19. Sample: peripheral blood. The CDR3 sequence is CATSALYPGLAGGPKSTDTQYF. CDR3 in DNA: TGTGCCACCAGCGCCCTCTATCCGGGACTAGCGGGAGGACCTAAAAGCACAGATACGCAGTATTTT.